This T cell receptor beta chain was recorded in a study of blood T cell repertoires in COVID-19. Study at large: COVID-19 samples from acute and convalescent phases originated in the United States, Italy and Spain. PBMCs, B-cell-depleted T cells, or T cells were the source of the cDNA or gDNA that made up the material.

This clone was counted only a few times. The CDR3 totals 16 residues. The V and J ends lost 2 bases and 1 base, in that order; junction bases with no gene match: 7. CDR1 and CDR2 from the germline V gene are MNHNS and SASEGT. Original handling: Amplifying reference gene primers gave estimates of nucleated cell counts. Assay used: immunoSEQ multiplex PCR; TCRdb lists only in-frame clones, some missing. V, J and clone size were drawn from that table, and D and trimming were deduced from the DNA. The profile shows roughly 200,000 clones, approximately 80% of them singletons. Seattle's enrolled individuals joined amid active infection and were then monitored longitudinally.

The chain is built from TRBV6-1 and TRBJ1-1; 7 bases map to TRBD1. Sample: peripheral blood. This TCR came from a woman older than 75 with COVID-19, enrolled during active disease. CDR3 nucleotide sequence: TGTGCCAGCAGTGAACTTGGGACAGTTTCGAACACTGAAGCTTTCTTT. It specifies CASSELGTVSNTEAFF.